This TCR beta chain was identified in a study of preoperative IRX-2 immunotherapy in early breast cancer (dated by TCRdb to between 2017 and 2020). The intended sense of this specimen's treatment or condition label: preoperative locoregional IRX-2 cytokine immunotherapy. The samples were obtained from a phase Ib study that tested preoperative, locoregional IRX-2 cytokine immunotherapy designed to prime immune responses. Donors were patients with early-stage breast cancer who received IRX-2 before surgery. Libraries were constructed by the immunoSEQ multiplex PCR assay. Entries here come from immuneACCESS through TCRdb and include only in-frame sequences with V and J called. Some clones fail to appear in such tables; in the studies checked, an unresolved V gene covers under half of the shortfall, and the cause of the remainder is unknown. This sample has some 25,000 clones in its table, and around 89% of those were observed once. Roughly 9% of the sample comes from the top ten.

Of note for this clone: This clone's antigen is unknown. No base quality values were provided; no much bigger clone lies one nucleotide off.

The source is a human donor with breast cancer. The material sequenced was tumor tissue, taken after IRX-2 immunotherapy.

The DNA reads as follows: TGTGCCAGCAGCCACGAGGGACTAATTTCCTATGGCTACACCTTC. Translated, this is CASSHEGLISYGYTF. The chain links TRBV9 with TRBJ1-2, and TRBD1 may be the D gene, going by 5 matching bases. Spanning cysteine to phenylalanine, the CDR3 consists of 15 amino acids. Only CDR3 DNA is held: 45 bases, read in frame from base 1. Taken from the germline V gene, the CDR1 and CDR2 loops are SGDLS and YYNGEE. V loses 4 bases of germline sequence and J loses 4 bases, and the interval between the two ends is 17 bases. Beyond the CDR3, the reference TRBV9 and TRBJ1-2 genes provide the residues; the full variable domain reads: DSGVTQTPKHLITATGQRVTLRCSPRSGDLSVYWYQQSLDQGLQFLIQYYNGEERAKGNILERFSAQQFPDLHSELNLSSLELGDSALYFCASSHEGLISYGYTFGSGTRLTVV.